This T cell receptor (beta chain) was retrieved from a study of post-analysis software for immune sequencing data (dated by TCRdb to the mid-2010s). A note on the overall study: Disease courses on record covered relapsing-remitting, secondary progressive and progressive-relapsing multiple sclerosis, though some patients had no subtype annotation. Patient repertoires were compared against roughly 11 previously published healthy control repertoires from donors aged roughly 6 to 26 years. A subset of samples was prepared in parallel using single-end sample barcoding, then pooled and co-amplified after Illumina adapter ligation. Findings and caveats that apply to the study as a whole: The multiple sclerosis patient group was slightly younger than the control group. Compared with controls, multiple sclerosis patients had significantly lower normalized Chao1 diversity, a finding suggesting substantial peripheral T-cell clonal expansion. When samples were clustered directly using the F measure, samples prepared in the same batch co-clustered strongly, which prompted a batch-effect correction. Patients showed significantly higher frequencies than controls for several TRBV segments, among them TRBV5-6, TRBV5-1 and TRBV20-1.

To demonstrate the VDJtools post-analysis software, the study profiled TCR beta repertoires from the peripheral blood of 13 young patients with multiple sclerosis. The multiple sclerosis patients were children and adolescents between roughly 6 and 17 years of age. Libraries were built with PCR. These reads were obtained on an Illumina HiSeq 2500. To reduce PCR and sequencing biases, unique molecular identifiers were incorporated into the TCR beta cDNA libraries. Per 1 to 10 million input T cells, roughly 0.5 million cDNA molecules were obtained, such that each molecule approximated one T cell. The same protocol used for the earlier healthy control dataset was applied to prepare and sequence the patient libraries. Samples belonging to the same batch were prepared together, multiplexed and sequenced on a shared HiSeq lane. Per the original workflow: MIGEC was used to process the raw barcoded reads, and molecular identifier groups with only a single read were discarded before consensus assembly and CDR3 extraction. VDJtools was used for post-analysis of the clonotype tables, and diversity was normalized by down-sampling every dataset to the size of the smallest sample. To correct batch-related cross-sample contamination, repertoire overlap clustering matched CDR3 amino acid sequences but not nucleotide sequences. TCRdb redid the processing of the public reads, applying fastp at Q25 and MiXCR, and retained in-frame beta chains. Here each entry gathers all rows of one CDR3 protein and keeps the most common genes and DNA. None of the V and J calls come from the authors' own analysis; TCRdb made them. In this sample the table shows roughly 800,000 distinct CDR3 sequences, around 42% of which occur a single time. Roughly 5% of the sample belongs to the ten largest clones.

To note about this clonotype: Which antigen it targets is not known. Base qualities are not recorded, but no much larger clone differs from it by a single base.

From the cysteine through the phenylalanine, the CDR3 covers 14 amino acids. Only CDR3 DNA is held: 42 bases, read in frame from base 1. The TCR originated in a girl aged 5-17 years with multiple sclerosis. The V gene is TRBV12-3 or TRBV12-4 and the J gene is TRBJ2-5, with TRBD1 tentatively as D gene (6 bases match). The J call is in doubt because the DNA end fits TRBJ2-7 better. The sequenced material came from blood. CDR3 loop: CASSLGNRVGEQYF. Read as DNA, the sequence is TGTGCCAGCAGTCTTGGCAACAGGGTCGGCGAGCAGTACTTC.